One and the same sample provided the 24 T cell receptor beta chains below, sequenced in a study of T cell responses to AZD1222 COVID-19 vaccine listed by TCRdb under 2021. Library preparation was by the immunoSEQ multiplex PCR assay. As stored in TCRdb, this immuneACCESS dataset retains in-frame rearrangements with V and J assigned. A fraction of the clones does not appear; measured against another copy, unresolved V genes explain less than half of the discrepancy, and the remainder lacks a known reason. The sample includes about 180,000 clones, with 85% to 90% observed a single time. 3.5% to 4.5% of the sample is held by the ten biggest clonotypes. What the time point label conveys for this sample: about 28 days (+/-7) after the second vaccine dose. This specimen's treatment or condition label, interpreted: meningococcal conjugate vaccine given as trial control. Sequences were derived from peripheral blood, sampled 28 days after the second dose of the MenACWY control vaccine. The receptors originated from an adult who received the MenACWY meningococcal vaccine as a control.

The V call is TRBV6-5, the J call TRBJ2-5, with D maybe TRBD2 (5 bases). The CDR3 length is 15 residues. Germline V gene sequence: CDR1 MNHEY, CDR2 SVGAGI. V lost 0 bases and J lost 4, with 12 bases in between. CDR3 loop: CASSYSMASRETQYF. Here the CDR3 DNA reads TGTGCCAGCAGTTACTCGATGGCTAGCCGAGAGACCCAGTACTTC.

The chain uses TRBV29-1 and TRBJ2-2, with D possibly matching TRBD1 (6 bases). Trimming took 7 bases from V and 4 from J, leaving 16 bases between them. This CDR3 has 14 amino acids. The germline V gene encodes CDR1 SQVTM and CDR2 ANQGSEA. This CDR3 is CSGLTDSSTGELFF. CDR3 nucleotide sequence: TGCAGCGGCCTAACGGACAGCTCCACCGGGGAGCTGTTTTTT.

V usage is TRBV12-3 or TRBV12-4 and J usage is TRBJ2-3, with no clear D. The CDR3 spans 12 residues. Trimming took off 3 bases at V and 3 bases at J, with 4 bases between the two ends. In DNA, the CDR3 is TGTGCCAGCAGTTTGGGTACAGATACGCAGTATTTT. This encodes CASSLGTDTQYF.

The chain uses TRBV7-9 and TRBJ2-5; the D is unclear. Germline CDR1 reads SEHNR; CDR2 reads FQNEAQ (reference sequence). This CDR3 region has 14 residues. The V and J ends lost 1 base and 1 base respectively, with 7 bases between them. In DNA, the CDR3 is TGTGCCAGCAGCTTAGATCTGTTCCAAGAGACCCAGTACTTC. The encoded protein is CASSLDLFQETQYF.

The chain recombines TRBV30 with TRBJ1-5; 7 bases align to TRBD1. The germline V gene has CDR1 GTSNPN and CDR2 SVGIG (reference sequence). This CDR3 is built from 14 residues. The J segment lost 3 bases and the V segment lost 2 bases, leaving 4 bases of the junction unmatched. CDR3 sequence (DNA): TGTGCCTGGAGTTCCGGGACAGACAATCAGCCCCAGCATTTT. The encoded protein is CAWSSGTDNQPQHF.

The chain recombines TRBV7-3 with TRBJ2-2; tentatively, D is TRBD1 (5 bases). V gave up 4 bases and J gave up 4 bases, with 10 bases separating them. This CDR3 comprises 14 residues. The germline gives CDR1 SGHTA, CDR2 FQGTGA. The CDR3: CASSSWGGTGELFF. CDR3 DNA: TGTGCCAGCAGCTCTTGGGGCGGCACCGGGGAGCTGTTTTTT. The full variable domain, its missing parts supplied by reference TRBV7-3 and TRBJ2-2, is GAGVSQTPSNKVTEKGKYVELRCDPISGHTALYWYRQSLGQGPEFLIYFQGTGAADDSGLPNDRFFAVRPEGSVSTLKIQRTERGDSAVYLCASSSWGGTGELFFGEGSRLTVL.

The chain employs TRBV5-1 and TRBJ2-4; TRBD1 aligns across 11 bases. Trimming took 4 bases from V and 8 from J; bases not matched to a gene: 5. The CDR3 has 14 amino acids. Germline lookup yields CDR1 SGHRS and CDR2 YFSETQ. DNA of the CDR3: TGCGCCAGCAGCCCATGGACAGGGGGCGACATTCAGTACTTC. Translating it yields CASSPWTGGDIQYF.

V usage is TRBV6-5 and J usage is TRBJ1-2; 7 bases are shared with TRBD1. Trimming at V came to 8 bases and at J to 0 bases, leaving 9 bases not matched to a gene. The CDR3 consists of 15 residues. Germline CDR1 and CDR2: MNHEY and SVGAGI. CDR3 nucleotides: TGTGCCAGCGATACCGGGACAGATACTAACTATGGCTACACCTTC. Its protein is CASDTGTDTNYGYTF.

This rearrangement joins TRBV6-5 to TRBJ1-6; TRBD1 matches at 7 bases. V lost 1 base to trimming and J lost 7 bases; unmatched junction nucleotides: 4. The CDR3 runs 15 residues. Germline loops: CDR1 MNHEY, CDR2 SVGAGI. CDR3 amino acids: CASSYYGTDNSPLHF. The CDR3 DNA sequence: TGTGCCAGCAGTTACTACGGGACAGACAATTCACCCCTCCACTTT.

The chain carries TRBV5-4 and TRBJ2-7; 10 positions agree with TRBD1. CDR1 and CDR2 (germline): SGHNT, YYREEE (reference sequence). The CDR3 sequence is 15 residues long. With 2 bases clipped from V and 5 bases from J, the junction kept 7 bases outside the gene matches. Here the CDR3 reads CASSFPGTGAHEQYF. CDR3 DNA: TGTGCCAGCAGCTTTCCCGGGACAGGGGCCCACGAGCAGTACTTC.

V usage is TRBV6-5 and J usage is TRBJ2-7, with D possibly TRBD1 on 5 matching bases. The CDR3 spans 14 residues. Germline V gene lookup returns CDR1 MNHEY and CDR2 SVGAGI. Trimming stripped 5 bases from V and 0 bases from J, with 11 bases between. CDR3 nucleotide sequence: TGTGCCAGCAGTAGAACAGGTTTCTCCTACGAGCAGTACTTC. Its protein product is CASSRTGFSYEQYF.

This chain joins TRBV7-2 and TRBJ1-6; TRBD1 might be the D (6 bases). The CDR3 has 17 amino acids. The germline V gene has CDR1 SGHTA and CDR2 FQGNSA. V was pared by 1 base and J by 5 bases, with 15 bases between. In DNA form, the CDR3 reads TGTGCCAGCAGCTTAGGTTTCCGGACAGTAAATAATTCACCCCTCCACTTT. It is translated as CASSLGFRTVNNSPLHF.

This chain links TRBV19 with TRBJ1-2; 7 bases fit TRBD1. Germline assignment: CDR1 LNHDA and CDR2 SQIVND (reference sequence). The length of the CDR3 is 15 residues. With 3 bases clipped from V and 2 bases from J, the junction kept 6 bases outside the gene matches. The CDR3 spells CASSIAGTENYGYTF. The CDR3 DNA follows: TGTGCCAGTAGTATTGCTGGGACAGAGAACTATGGCTACACCTTC.

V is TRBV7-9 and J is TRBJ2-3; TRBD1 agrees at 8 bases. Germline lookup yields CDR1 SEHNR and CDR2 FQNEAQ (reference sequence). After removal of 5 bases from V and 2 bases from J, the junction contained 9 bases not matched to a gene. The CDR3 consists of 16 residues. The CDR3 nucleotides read TGTGCCAGCAGCCATCCTTTGGGACAGGACACAGATACGCAGTATTTT. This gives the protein CASSHPLGQDTDTQYF.

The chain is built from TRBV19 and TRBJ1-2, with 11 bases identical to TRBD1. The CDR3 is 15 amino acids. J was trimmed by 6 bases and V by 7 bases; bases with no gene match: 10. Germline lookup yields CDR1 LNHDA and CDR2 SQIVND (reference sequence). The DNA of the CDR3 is TGTGCCAGTAAGGGGACAGGGGGTCGGGAACATGGCTACACCTTC. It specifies CASKGTGGREHGYTF. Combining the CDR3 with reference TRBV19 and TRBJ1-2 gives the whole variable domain DGGITQSPKYLFRKEGQNVTLSCEQNLNHDAMYWYRQDPGQGLRLIYYSQIVNDFQKGDIAEGYSVSREKKESFPLTVTSAQKNPTAFYLCASKGTGGREHGYTFGSGTRLTVV.

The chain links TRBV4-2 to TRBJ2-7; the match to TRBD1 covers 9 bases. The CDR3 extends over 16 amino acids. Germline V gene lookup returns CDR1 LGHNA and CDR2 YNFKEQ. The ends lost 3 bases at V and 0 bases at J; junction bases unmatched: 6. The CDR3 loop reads CASSQGRDRVSYEQYF. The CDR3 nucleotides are TGTGCCAGCAGCCAGGGCCGGGACAGGGTCTCCTACGAGCAGTACTTC.

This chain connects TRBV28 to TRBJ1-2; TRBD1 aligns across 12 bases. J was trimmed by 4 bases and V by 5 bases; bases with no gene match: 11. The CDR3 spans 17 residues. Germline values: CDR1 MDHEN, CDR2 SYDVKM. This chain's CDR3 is CASSTPGQGARVYGYTF. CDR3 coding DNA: TGTGCCAGCAGTACCCCGGGACAGGGGGCGCGTGTCTATGGCTACACCTTC.

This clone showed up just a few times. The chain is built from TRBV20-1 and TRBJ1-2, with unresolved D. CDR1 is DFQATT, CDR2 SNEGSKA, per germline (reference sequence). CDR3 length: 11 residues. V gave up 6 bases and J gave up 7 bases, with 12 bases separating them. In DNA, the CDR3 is TGCAGTGCGGGGTTGCAAGGTGGCTACACCTTC. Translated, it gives CSAGLQGGYTF.

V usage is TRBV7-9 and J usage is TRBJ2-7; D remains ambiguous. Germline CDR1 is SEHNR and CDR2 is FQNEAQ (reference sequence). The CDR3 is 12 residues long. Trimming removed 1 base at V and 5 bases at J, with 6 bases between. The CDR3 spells CASSLDWDEQYF. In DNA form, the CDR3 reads TGTGCCAGCAGCTTAGATTGGGACGAGCAGTACTTC.

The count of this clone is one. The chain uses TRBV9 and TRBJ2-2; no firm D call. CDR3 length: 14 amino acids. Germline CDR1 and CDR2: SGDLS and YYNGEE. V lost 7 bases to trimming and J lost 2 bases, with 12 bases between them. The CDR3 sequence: CASQTDYNTGELFF. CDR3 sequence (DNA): TGTGCCAGCCAGACCGATTACAACACCGGGGAGCTGTTTTTT.

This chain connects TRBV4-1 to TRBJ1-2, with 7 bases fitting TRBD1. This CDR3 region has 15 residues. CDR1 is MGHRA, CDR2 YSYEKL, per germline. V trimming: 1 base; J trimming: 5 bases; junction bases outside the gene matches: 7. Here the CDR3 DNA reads TGCGCCAGCAGCCAAGTAGGGGGCTCGAGGTATGGCTACACCTTC. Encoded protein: CASSQVGGSRYGYTF.

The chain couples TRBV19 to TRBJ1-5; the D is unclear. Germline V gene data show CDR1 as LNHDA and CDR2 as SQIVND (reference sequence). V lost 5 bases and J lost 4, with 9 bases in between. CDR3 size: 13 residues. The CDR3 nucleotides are TGTGCCAGTAGTCCCCGGCGGAATCAGCCCCAGCATTTT. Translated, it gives CASSPRRNQPQHF.

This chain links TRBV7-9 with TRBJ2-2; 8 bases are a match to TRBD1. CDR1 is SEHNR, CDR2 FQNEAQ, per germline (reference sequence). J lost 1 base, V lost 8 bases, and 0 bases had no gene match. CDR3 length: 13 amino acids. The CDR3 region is CASGTGNTGELFF. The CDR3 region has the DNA TGTGCCAGCGGGACAGGGAACACCGGGGAGCTGTTTTTT.

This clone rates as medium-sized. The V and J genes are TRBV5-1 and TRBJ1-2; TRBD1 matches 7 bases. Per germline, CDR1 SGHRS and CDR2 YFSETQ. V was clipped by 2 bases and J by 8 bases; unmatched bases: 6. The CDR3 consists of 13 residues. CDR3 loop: CASSLHYRGGYTF. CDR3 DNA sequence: TGCGCCAGCAGCTTACATTACAGGGGCGGCTACACCTTC.